The 21 T cell receptor beta chains in this list originate from one sample, sequenced in a study of cytomegalovirus exposure and HLA in healthy donors. Profiling relied on immunoSEQ multiplex PCR, and the TCRdb table lists in-frame clones only, not all of them. The sample lists more than 250,000 clones; 87% were seen once. Sequencing input: PBMCs. The receptors shown here come from a woman in her twenties or thirties in good health and CMV-seropositive.

V and J are TRBV4-2 and TRBJ2-1; D is possibly TRBD2 (7 bases). Germline V gene lookup returns CDR1 LGHNA and CDR2 YNFKEQ. Trimming shortened V by 8 bases and J by 13 bases, and 15 bases separated the two germline ends. The CDR3 is 11 amino acids. This CDR3 reads CASWGGHLQFF. The DNA of the CDR3 is TGTGCCAGCTGGGGGGGCCATCTCCAGTTCTTC.

The chain employs TRBV7-6 and TRBJ2-7; 8 positions match TRBD1. V trimming: 4 bases; J trimming: 4 bases; junction bases outside the gene matches: 9. Germline values: CDR1 SGHVS, CDR2 FNYEAQ. There are 15 residues in the CDR3. The CDR3 coding sequence is TGTGCCAGCAGCTATTCCCCCGGACAGGGATACGAGCAGTACTTC. Protein sequence: CASSYSPGQGYEQYF.

The chain recombines TRBV30 with TRBJ1-6; D possibly corresponds to TRBD1 (5 bases). This CDR3 region has 15 residues. Trimming removed 0 bases at V and 9 bases at J, with 15 bases between. The germline V gene encodes CDR1 GTSNPN and CDR2 SVGIG (reference sequence). In nucleotides, the CDR3 is TGTGCCTGGAGTGTCGACGGGGCTTTAAGTTCACCCCTCCACTTT. It encodes CAWSVDGALSSPLHF.

The V and J genes are TRBV5-8 and TRBJ2-5; TRBD2 aligns across 8 bases. Germline loops: CDR1 SGHTS, CDR2 YDEGEE. The CDR3 has 15 residues. Trimming cost V 5 bases and J 0 bases; bases outside gene matches: 6. CDR3 DNA sequence: TGTGCCAGCAGACCCGGGACTAGACACCAAGAGACCCAGTACTTC. Protein: CASRPGTRHQETQYF.

This clone appeared many times. The chain joins TRBV18 to TRBJ1-6; 7 bases are a match to TRBD1. This CDR3 region has 14 residues. Germline values: CDR1 KGHSH, CDR2 LQKENI. V dropped 3 bases and J dropped 9; count of bases not matched to a gene: 5. The CDR3 sequence: CASSPNRGTSPLHF. DNA for the CDR3: TGTGCCAGCTCACCGAACAGGGGAACTTCACCCCTCCACTTT.

The chain uses TRBV5-1 and TRBJ2-1; 9 nucleotides line up with TRBD2. This CDR3 spans 14 amino acids. After removal of 5 bases from V and 6 bases from J, the junction contained 6 bases not matched to a gene. Per germline, CDR1 SGHRS and CDR2 YFSETQ. As DNA, the CDR3 is TGCGCCAGCAGTCCTCCGGGACTAGCCAATGAGCAGTTCTTC. It specifies CASSPPGLANEQFF.

This clone occurred a few times. The chain joins TRBV7-2 to TRBJ2-7; 7 bases align to TRBD2. V trimming: 4 bases; J trimming: 0 bases; junction bases outside the gene matches: 9. The CDR3 is 16 amino acids. Germline-derived CDR1 and CDR2 are SGHTA and FQGNSA. The DNA of the CDR3 is TGTGCCAGCAGCTCGCGCGGGAGTGTCAGCTCCTACGAGCAGTACTTC. Amino acid sequence: CASSSRGSVSSYEQYF.

The genes are TRBV29-1 and TRBJ2-3; 7 bases are a match to TRBD2. The CDR3 contains 14 residues. The germline gives CDR1 SQVTM, CDR2 ANQGSEA. V dropped 4 bases and J dropped 3; count of bases not matched to a gene: 7. CDR3 sequence reads: CSVGRRETTDTQYF. CDR3 bases: TGCAGCGTTGGTAGGCGGGAGACGACAGATACGCAGTATTTT.

This CDR3 is CASSVDGLTDTQYF. The CDR3 DNA follows: TGTGCCAGCAGCGTAGACGGACTCACAGATACGCAGTATTTT. The chain recombines TRBV9 with TRBJ2-3; D may be TRBD2 (5 bases). CDR3 length: 14 residues. Germline V lookup: CDR1 SGDLS, CDR2 YYNGEE. V gave up 0 bases and J gave up 2 bases, with 7 bases separating them.

The CDR3 DNA reads TGTGCCAGCTCACCAACTGACGCCAGGAAGAGTTCACCCCTCCACTTT. Its protein product is CASSPTDARKSSPLHF. The chain joins TRBV18 to TRBJ1-6; D call uncertain. Trimming removed 2 bases at V and 9 bases at J, with 17 bases between. CDR1 and CDR2 from the germline V gene are KGHSH and LQKENI. There are 16 residues in the CDR3.

The gene calls are TRBV5-4 and TRBJ2-1, with 8 bases that match TRBD2. This CDR3 region has 17 residues. V lost 4 bases and J lost 3; bases outside the gene matches: 12. CDR1 and CDR2 from the germline V gene are SGHNT and YYREEE (reference sequence). This chain's CDR3 is CASSPEPGTSSYNEQFF. For the CDR3, the DNA is TGTGCCAGCAGCCCAGAGCCCGGGACTAGTAGCTACAATGAGCAGTTCTTC.

J is TRBJ2-7 and V is TRBV9; no clear D gene. Trimming removed 0 bases at V and 2 bases at J, with 12 bases between. Per germline, CDR1 SGDLS and CDR2 YYNGEE. CDR3 length: 15 residues. The CDR3 nucleotides read TGTGCCAGCAGCGTAGGGGAAGGCAAAACCTACGAGCAGTACTTC. Translated, it gives CASSVGEGKTYEQYF. The complete variable domain, with remaining parts taken from reference TRBV9 and TRBJ2-7, reads DSGVTQTPKHLITATGQRVTLRCSPRSGDLSVYWYQQSLDQGLQFLIQYYNGEERAKGNILERFSAQQFPDLHSELNLSSLELGDSALYFCASSVGEGKTYEQYFGPGTRLTVT.

The chain is built from TRBV25-1 and TRBJ2-1, with TRBD2 matching over 9 bases. V lost 0 bases to trimming and J lost 6 bases; unmatched junction nucleotides: 3. This CDR3 contains 15 residues. Germline V CDR1 and CDR2: MGHDK, SYGVNS. The CDR3 DNA follows: TGTGCCAGCAGTGAATACAGCGGGAGGTTCAATGAGCAGTTCTTC. Its protein product is CASSEYSGRFNEQFF.

V is TRBV28 and J is TRBJ2-7, with D perhaps TRBD1 (6 bases). V was trimmed by 7 bases and J by 5 bases, leaving 15 bases between them. This CDR3 spans 13 amino acids. Per the germline V gene, CDR1 is MDHEN and CDR2 is SYDVKM. CDR3 sequence: CASTALGAHEQYF. The CDR3 coding sequence is TGTGCCAGCACCGCACTGGGGGCCCACGAGCAGTACTTC. The entire variable domain, with the rest obtained from reference TRBV28 and TRBJ2-7, is as follows: DVKVTQSSRYLVKRTGEKVFLECVQDMDHENMFWYRQDPGLGLRLIYFSYDVKMKEKGDIPEGYSVSREKKERFSLILESASTNQTSMYLCASTALGAHEQYFGPGTRLTVT.

This sequence joins TRBV6-1 and TRBJ1-3; D ambiguous. The CDR3 spans 14 residues. V was pared by 2 bases and J by 0 bases, with 5 bases between. Germline loops: CDR1 MNHNS, CDR2 SASEGT. The CDR3 protein is CASSERASGNTIYF. Written as DNA, the CDR3 is TGTGCCAGCAGTGAACGGGCCTCTGGAAACACCATATATTTT.

Points on this clone: Additional DNA sequences in this sample encode the identical CDR3. The V gene is TRBV6-5, the J gene TRBJ2-7, with no clear D. The germline V and J ends were trimmed by 0 bases and 2 bases, with 8 bases remaining between them. Looked up from germline, CDR1 is MNHEY and CDR2 is SVGAGI. The CDR3 has 14 residues. CDR3 residues: CASSYSGPPYEQYF. CDR3 sequence (DNA): TGTGCCAGCAGTTACTCTGGCCCCCCCTACGAGCAGTACTTC.

The chain carries TRBV4-1 and TRBJ2-3, with 8 bases that match TRBD1. Germline V gene data show CDR1 as MGHRA and CDR2 as YSYEKL. V lost 4 bases and J lost 0; bases outside the gene matches: 3. This CDR3 spans 15 amino acids. The CDR3 nucleotides read TGCGCCAGCAGCCCCCGGGACAGGAGCACAGATACGCAGTATTTT. Translation gives CASSPRDRSTDTQYF.

The rearrangement links TRBV28 to TRBJ1-6; D unclear. The CDR3 sequence is 10 residues long. Germline assignment: CDR1 MDHEN and CDR2 SYDVKM. Trimming removed 4 bases at V and 12 bases at J, with 4 bases between. The DNA for the CDR3 is TGTGCCAGCAGTTCCGGACCCCTCCACTTT. This encodes CASSSGPLHF.

This rearrangement joins TRBV2 to TRBJ1-2; 12 nucleotides agree with TRBD1. With 8 bases clipped from V and 8 bases from J, the junction kept 6 bases outside the gene matches. CDR3 length equals 13 residues. Germline values: CDR1 SNHLY, CDR2 FYNNEI. CDR3 DNA: TGTGCCAGCCGGGACAGGGGGCGGGAAGGCTACACCTTC. As protein: CASRDRGREGYTF.

This clone appeared once. The V gene is TRBV30, the J gene TRBJ1-1; D remains ambiguous. Trimming pared 2 bases from V and 2 bases from J, leaving 9 bases between. CDR3 length: 13 amino acids. Germline assignment: CDR1 GTSNPN and CDR2 SVGIG (reference sequence). The CDR3 nucleotides are TGTGCCTGGAGTTACAGTAAAAACACTGAAGCTTTCTTT. It translates to CAWSYSKNTEAFF.

A single count supports this clone. The chain employs TRBV7-6 and TRBJ1-6, with D unresolved. CDR1 SGHVS and CDR2 FNYEAQ come from the germline V gene. The CDR3 contains 16 residues. The germline V and J ends were trimmed by 1 base and 0 bases, with 7 bases remaining between them. The CDR3: CASSLVRSSYNSPLHF. CDR3 nucleotides: TGTGCCAGCAGCTTAGTCAGGAGCTCCTATAATTCACCCCTCCACTTT.